The subject of this entry is one TCR beta chain. The CDR3 loop spans 14 amino acids. V gave up 3 bases and J gave up 0 bases, with 9 bases separating them. Germline CDR1 LNHDA, CDR2 SQIVND (reference sequence). The data were obtained in a study of blood T cell repertoires in COVID-19. This table comes from immunoSEQ multiplex PCR, and its TCRdb copy is limited to in-frame clones, with some not included. This table has approximately 25,000 clones, over 75% appearing once. This clonotype was obtained from a human donor with active COVID-19. The donor label of this sample is uncertain. This rearrangement joins TRBV19 to TRBJ2-7; maybe TRBD1 (5 bases). The sample comprised peripheral blood. CDR3 coding DNA: TGTGCCAGTAGTATTTATGACAGCTCCTACGAGCAGTACTTC. Translating gives CASSIYDSSYEQYF.